Sequencing of this T cell receptor beta chain was carried out in a study of shared clonotypes between healthy human individuals. On the study more broadly: Three plates were used per donor for CD4 naive, three for CD4 memory, two for CD8 naive and one for CD8 memory. Study-wide results and limits: Only blood underwent sampling, and tissue repertoires likely differ. Naive CD4 clonotypes overlapped across a handful of donors at roughly 5%.

Sequenced by immunoSEQ multiplex PCR; TCRdb stores in-frame clones only, minus some. The sample includes about 1 million clones, roughly 80% of them seen just once. With regard to this clone: As yet, its antigen is unknown.

From germline, CDR1 is MNHNS and CDR2 SASEGT. This CDR3 contains 17 residues. The junction had 6 bases not matched to a gene; V was cut back by 3 bases and J by 0 bases. Sample: memory CD4+ T cells sorted from blood. Subset described: CD45RA-negative fraction. This chain joins TRBV6-1 and TRBJ2-3; 10 bases are shared with TRBD2. The clonotype was recovered from a man in his late teens or twenties in good health. The DNA for the CDR3 is TGTGCCAGCAGTGATTCTAGCGGGGGAAAGAGCACAGATACGCAGTATTTT. It encodes CASSDSSGGKSTDTQYF.